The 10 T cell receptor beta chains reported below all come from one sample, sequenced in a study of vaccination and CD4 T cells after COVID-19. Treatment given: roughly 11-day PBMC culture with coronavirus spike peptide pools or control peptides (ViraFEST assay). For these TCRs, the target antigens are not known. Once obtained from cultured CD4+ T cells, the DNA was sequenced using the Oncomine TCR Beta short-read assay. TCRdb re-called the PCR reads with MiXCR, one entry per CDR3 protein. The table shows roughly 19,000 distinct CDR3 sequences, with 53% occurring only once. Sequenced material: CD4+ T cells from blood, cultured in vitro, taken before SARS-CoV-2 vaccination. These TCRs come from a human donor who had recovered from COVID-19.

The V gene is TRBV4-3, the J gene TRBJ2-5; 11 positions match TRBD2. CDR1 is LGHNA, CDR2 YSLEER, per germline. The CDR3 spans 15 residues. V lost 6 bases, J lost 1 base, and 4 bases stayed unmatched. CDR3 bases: TGCGCCAGCAGTCTGGGGACTAGCGGCCAAGAGACCCAGTACTTC. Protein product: CASSLGTSGQETQYF.

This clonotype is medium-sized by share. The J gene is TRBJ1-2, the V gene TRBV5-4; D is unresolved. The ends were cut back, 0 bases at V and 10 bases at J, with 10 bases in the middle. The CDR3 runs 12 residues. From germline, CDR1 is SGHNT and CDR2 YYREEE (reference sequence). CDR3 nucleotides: TGTGCCAGCAGCTTGGTCGTTGGGAACTACACCTTC. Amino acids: CASSLVVGNYTF.

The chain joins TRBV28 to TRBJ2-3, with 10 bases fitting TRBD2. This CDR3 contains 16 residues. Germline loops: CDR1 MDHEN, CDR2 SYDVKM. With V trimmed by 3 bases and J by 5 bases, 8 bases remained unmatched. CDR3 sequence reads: CASSFMSGRVEDTQYF. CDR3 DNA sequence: TGTGCCAGCAGTTTTATGAGCGGGAGGGTGGAAGATACGCAGTATTTT.

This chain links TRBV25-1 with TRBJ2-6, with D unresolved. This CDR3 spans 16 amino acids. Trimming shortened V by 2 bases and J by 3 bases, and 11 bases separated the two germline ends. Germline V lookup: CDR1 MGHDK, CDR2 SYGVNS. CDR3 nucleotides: TGTGCCAGCAGTGAAGATCGGCTTTATGGGGCCAACGTCCTGACTTTC. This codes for CASSEDRLYGANVLTF.

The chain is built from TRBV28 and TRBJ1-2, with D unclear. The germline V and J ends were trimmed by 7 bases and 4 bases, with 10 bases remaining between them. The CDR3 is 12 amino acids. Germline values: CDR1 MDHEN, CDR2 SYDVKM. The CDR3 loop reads CASTQEGYGYTF. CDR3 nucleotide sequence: TGTGCCAGCACCCAAGAAGGCTATGGCTACACCTTC.

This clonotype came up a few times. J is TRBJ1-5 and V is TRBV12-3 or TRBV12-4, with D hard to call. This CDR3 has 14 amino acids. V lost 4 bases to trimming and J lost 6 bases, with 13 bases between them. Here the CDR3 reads CASSSGPLGQPQHF. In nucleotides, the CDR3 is TGTGCCAGCAGTTCTGGACCACTAGGTCAGCCCCAGCATTTT.

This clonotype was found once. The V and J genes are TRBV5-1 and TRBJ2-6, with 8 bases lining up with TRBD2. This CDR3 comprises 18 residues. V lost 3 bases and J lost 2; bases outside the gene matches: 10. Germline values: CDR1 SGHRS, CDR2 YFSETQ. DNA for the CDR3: TGCGCCAGCAGCTCGGCGCCTAGCGGGTTCACTGGGGCCAACGTCCTGACTTTC. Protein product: CASSSAPSGFTGANVLTF. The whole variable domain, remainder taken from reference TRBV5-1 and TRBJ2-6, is KAGVTQTPRYLIKTRGQQVTLSCSPISGHRSVSWYQQTPGQGLQFLFEYFSETQRNKGNFPGRFSGRQFSNSRSEMNVSTLELGDSALYLCASSSAPSGFTGANVLTFGAGSRLTVL.

CDR3 DNA sequence: TGTGCCAGCAGCCCCCGTGGGGATCAGCCCCAGCATTTT. The encoded protein is CASSPRGDQPQHF. This sequence joins TRBV3-1 and TRBJ1-5; D remains unclear. The germline V gene encodes CDR1 LGHDT and CDR2 YNNKEL (reference sequence). This CDR3 is built from 13 residues. V lost 4 bases to trimming and J lost 5 bases, with 9 bases between them.

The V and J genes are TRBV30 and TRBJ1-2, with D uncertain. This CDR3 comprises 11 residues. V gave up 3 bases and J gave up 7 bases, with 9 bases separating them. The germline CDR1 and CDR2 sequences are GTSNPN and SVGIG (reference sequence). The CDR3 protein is CAWRLRGGYTF. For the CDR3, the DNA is TGTGCCTGGAGGCTACGTGGTGGCTACACCTTC.

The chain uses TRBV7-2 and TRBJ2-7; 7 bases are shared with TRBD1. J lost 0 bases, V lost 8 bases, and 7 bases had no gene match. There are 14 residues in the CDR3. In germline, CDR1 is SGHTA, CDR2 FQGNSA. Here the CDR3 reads CASLRDSNSYEQYF. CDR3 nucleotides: TGTGCCAGCCTCCGGGACAGCAACTCCTACGAGCAGTACTTC.